One and the same sample provided the 23 T cell receptor beta chains below, sequenced in a study of cytomegalovirus exposure and HLA in healthy donors. The assay was immunoSEQ multiplex PCR, and TCRdb's table has in-frame clones only and misses some. Of about 140,000 clones detected, 85% to 95% appear once; the ten largest clones hold around 1.9%. The sequenced sample was PBMCs. These receptor sequences come from a man aged 18 to 29 in good health and CMV-seropositive.

The genes are TRBV7-6 and TRBJ2-7; 7 bases line up with TRBD1. Germline values: CDR1 SGHVS, CDR2 FNYEAQ. The CDR3 contains 14 residues. V lost 2 bases, J lost 1 base, and 2 bases stayed unmatched. This CDR3 is CASSLNRGSYEQYF. The DNA for the CDR3 is TGTGCCAGCAGCTTAAACAGGGGATCCTACGAGCAGTACTTC.

The rearrangement uses TRBV5-4 and TRBJ2-2, with 12 positions matching TRBD2. Germline CDR1 and CDR2: SGHNT and YYREEE (reference sequence). CDR3 size: 17 residues. Trimming cost V 4 bases and J 1 base; bases outside gene matches: 5. CDR3 in amino acids: CASSQGLAGMNTGELFF. The CDR3 nucleotides read TGTGCCAGCAGCCAGGGACTAGCGGGCATGAACACCGGGGAGCTGTTTTTT. The whole variable domain, filled in from reference TRBV5-4 and TRBJ2-2, reads ETGVTQSPTHLIKTRGQQVTLRCSSQSGHNTVSWYQQALGQGPQFIFQYYREEENGRGNFPPRFSGLQFPNYSSELNVNALELDDSALYLCASSQGLAGMNTGELFFGEGSRLTVL.

The rearrangement links TRBV5-1 to TRBJ1-4; the match to TRBD1 covers 9 bases. With 0 bases clipped from V and 6 bases from J, the junction kept 3 bases outside the gene matches. Germline CDR1 SGHRS, CDR2 YFSETQ. The CDR3 spans 15 residues. The CDR3 protein is CASSLATGGHEKLFF. The CDR3 bases are TGCGCCAGCAGCTTGGCCACAGGGGGCCATGAAAAACTGTTTTTT.

V and J are TRBV5-1 and TRBJ2-7; 7 bases agree with TRBD2. In germline, CDR1 is SGHRS, CDR2 YFSETQ. The junction had 12 bases not matched to a gene; V was cut back by 7 bases and J by 8 bases. The CDR3 spans 13 residues. The CDR3 sequence is CASSLGEGGQQYF. The CDR3 region has the DNA TGCGCCAGCTCCTTGGGGGAGGGAGGACAGCAGTACTTC.

This clone showed up just a few times. The rearrangement joins TRBV5-8 to TRBJ2-2; D call uncertain. This CDR3 spans 12 amino acids. The germline V gene encodes CDR1 SGHTS and CDR2 YDEGEE. V lost 0 bases to trimming and J lost 7 bases, with 4 bases between them. CDR3 DNA sequence: TGTGCCAGCAGCTTGGGGCTCGGGGAGCTGTTTTTT. It encodes CASSLGLGELFF.

The CDR3 DNA reads TGTGCCAGCAGGCTTCAGGGGCGCTACGAGCAGTACTTC. This encodes CASRLQGRYEQYF. The chain has TRBV13 and TRBJ2-7; D is possibly TRBD1 (6 bases). The germline gives CDR1 PRHDT, CDR2 FYEKMQ (reference sequence). The germline V and J ends were trimmed by 6 bases and 3 bases, with 12 bases remaining between them. The CDR3 sequence is 13 residues long.

The chain employs TRBV5-1 and TRBJ2-3; 8 nucleotides match TRBD2. The CDR3 contains 14 residues. J gave up 6 bases and V 1 base, and 4 bases lay outside the gene matches. The germline V gene has CDR1 SGHRS and CDR2 YFSETQ. The CDR3 sequence is CASSLLAGTDTQYF. Here the CDR3 DNA reads TGCGCCAGCAGCTTGTTAGCGGGGACGGATACGCAGTATTTT.

The gene calls are TRBV4-1 and TRBJ2-5, with a weak D call TRBD2 (5 bases). The germline V and J ends were trimmed by 1 base and 5 bases, with 11 bases remaining between them. The CDR3 runs 14 residues. CDR1 is MGHRA and CDR2 is YSYEKL in the germline V gene. CDR3 region: CASSQVPGGETQYF. The CDR3 DNA follows: TGCGCCAGCAGCCAAGTTCCAGGCGGGGAGACCCAGTACTTC.

The chain joins TRBV28 to TRBJ1-6, with D maybe TRBD1 (5 bases). The length of the CDR3 is 17 residues. From germline, CDR1 is MDHEN and CDR2 SYDVKM. V was trimmed by 3 bases and J by 3 bases, leaving 15 bases between them. The CDR3 DNA reads as TGTGCCAGCAGTTTGTCGCCAGGGCCGATCTATAATTCACCCCTCCACTTT. Translation gives CASSLSPGPIYNSPLHF.

A single count supports this clone. The chain is built from TRBV7-9 and TRBJ2-3; no firm D call. V lost 5 bases, J lost 3 bases, and 18 bases lay in between. The CDR3 covers 16 residues. The germline V gene encodes CDR1 SEHNR and CDR2 FQNEAQ (reference sequence). The CDR3 sequence is CASSPALLFVTDTQYF. CDR3 in DNA: TGTGCCAGCAGCCCCGCCCTTCTATTCGTGACAGATACGCAGTATTTT.

The J gene is TRBJ1-2, the V gene TRBV28; 9 nucleotides agree with TRBD1. V shed 1 base and J 8 bases; nucleotides not matched to a gene: 8. The CDR3 consists of 15 residues. In germline, CDR1 is MDHEN, CDR2 SYDVKM. The CDR3 protein is CASSLSLTGGYGYTF. DNA of the CDR3: TGTGCCAGCAGTTTATCACTAACAGGGGGCTACGGCTACACCTTC.

V gene TRBV6-1 combines with J gene TRBJ2-1, with a tentative D call TRBD2 (6 bases). The CDR3 extends over 15 amino acids. The germline V gene encodes CDR1 MNHNS and CDR2 SASEGT. V gave up 3 bases and J gave up 0 bases, with 9 bases separating them. The DNA of the CDR3 is TGTGCCAGCAGTGAGGTGGGAGGCTCCTACAATGAGCAGTTCTTC. It translates to CASSEVGGSYNEQFF.

The chain couples TRBV6-1 to TRBJ1-3, with D hard to call. This CDR3 is built from 15 residues. V was pared by 3 bases and J by 5 bases, with 14 bases between. Germline CDR1 and CDR2: MNHNS and SASEGT. The CDR3 region is CASSEIQFERNTIYF. CDR3 DNA: TGTGCCAGCAGTGAGATTCAATTCGAGCGAAACACCATATATTTT.

The chain joins TRBV28 to TRBJ2-5; possibly TRBD1 for D (6 bases). This CDR3 contains 15 residues. The V gene's germline CDR1 is MDHEN and CDR2 SYDVKM. The V end lost 5 bases, the J end lost 3 bases, and 16 bases lay between the germline ends. The CDR3 sequence is CASSPGRTAKETQYF. Here the CDR3 DNA reads TGTGCCAGCAGTCCAGGGCGGACAGCCAAAGAGACCCAGTACTTC.

The V and J genes are TRBV11-2 and TRBJ1-5, with D tentatively TRBD1 (6 bases). The V and J ends lost 2 bases and 4 bases respectively, with 12 bases between them. The germline V gene encodes CDR1 SGHAT and CDR2 FQNNGV. The CDR3 totals 15 residues. The CDR3 DNA follows: TGTGCCAGCAGCTTATGGGCAGGGGAGAATCAGCCCCAGCATTTT. Protein: CASSLWAGENQPQHF. Full variable domain (rest looked up from reference TRBV11-2 and TRBJ1-5): EAGVAQSPRYKIIEKRQSVAFWCNPISGHATLYWYQQILGQGPKLLIQFQNNGVVDDSQLPKDRFSAERLKGVDSTLKIQPAKLEDSAVYLCASSLWAGENQPQHFGDGTRLSIL.

The chain uses TRBV9 and TRBJ2-3; D possibly corresponds to TRBD1 (6 bases). There are 15 residues in the CDR3. Trimming stripped 0 bases from V and 4 bases from J, with 12 bases between. Germline values: CDR1 SGDLS, CDR2 YYNGEE. CDR3 bases: TGTGCCAGCAGCGTAGTGGGGGCATCTGCAGATACGCAGTATTTT. This encodes CASSVVGASADTQYF.

The chain recombines TRBV7-6 with TRBJ2-7; TRBD2 aligns across 16 bases. Germline loops: CDR1 SGHVS, CDR2 FNYEAQ. The CDR3 is 18 amino acids. V dropped 5 bases and J dropped 4; count of bases not matched to a gene: 11. The CDR3 DNA reads TGTGCCAGCAGCCCGGGACTAGCGGGAGGGCCTTATGTATACGAGCAGTACTTC. Protein: CASSPGLAGGPYVYEQYF. The full variable domain, rest sourced from reference TRBV7-6 and TRBJ2-7, is GAGVSQSPRYKVTKRGQDVALRCDPISGHVSLYWYRQALGQGPEFLTYFNYEAQQDKSGLPNDRFSAERPEGSISTLTIQRTEQRDSAMYRCASSPGLAGGPYVYEQYFGPGTRLTVT.

This CDR3 reads CASSPGTGGSGQYF. CDR3 nucleotides: TGTGCCAGCAGCCCCGGGACAGGGGGCTCTGGGCAGTACTTC. The chain carries TRBV7-6 and TRBJ2-7; TRBD1 matches at 12 bases. Unmatched junction bases numbered 8, after V lost 5 bases and J lost 9 bases. The CDR3 has 14 residues. Germline CDR1 reads SGHVS; CDR2 reads FNYEAQ.

This clone was picked up one time. In DNA form, the CDR3 reads TGCGCCAGCAGCCAAGATCCCCAGGGAACGCATGGCTACACCTTC. Its translation: CASSQDPQGTHGYTF. V and J are TRBV4-1 and TRBJ1-2; the D gene is possibly TRBD1 (5 bases). The CDR3 length is 15 residues. CDR1 is MGHRA, CDR2 YSYEKL, per germline. Trimming removed 0 bases at V and 6 bases at J, with 14 bases between.

This clone was seen just once. V gene TRBV7-9 combines with J gene TRBJ1-4; 8 bases align to TRBD1. The junction had 4 bases not matched to a gene; V was cut back by 4 bases and J by 6 bases. Germline V gene data show CDR1 as SEHNR and CDR2 as FQNEAQ (reference sequence). This CDR3 region has 14 residues. The CDR3 region has the DNA TGTGCCAGCAGCTCCGGACAGGGTTATGAAAAACTGTTTTTT. This encodes CASSSGQGYEKLFF.

Turning to this clone: Distinct nucleotide sequences in the sample also encode this CDR3. This chain uses TRBV19 with TRBJ1-5, with TRBD1 identical over 8 bases. V shed 4 bases, J shed 4 bases, and the junction held 0 bases outside the gene matches. Germline-derived CDR1 and CDR2 are LNHDA and SQIVND (reference sequence). The CDR3 has 13 amino acids. The CDR3 sequence: CASSRDRNQPQHF. CDR3 nucleotide sequence: TGTGCCAGTAGTAGGGACAGGAATCAGCCCCAGCATTTT.

The CDR3 is CASSYSSPSGSYEQYF. In DNA form, the CDR3 reads TGTGCCAGCAGTTACTCGTCTCCTAGCGGGAGCTACGAGCAGTACTTC. This rearrangement joins TRBV6-6 to TRBJ2-7, with 10 positions matching TRBD2. The V gene end was trimmed by 0 bases and the J gene end by 3 bases; junction bases not matched to a gene: 5. Germline assignment: CDR1 MNHNY and CDR2 SVGAGI (reference sequence). CDR3 length: 16 amino acids.

A remark on this clone: The sample contains more than one DNA sequence encoding this CDR3. The rearrangement uses TRBV29-1 and TRBJ2-1; TRBD1 matches 8 bases. Germline V gene data show CDR1 as SQVTM and CDR2 as ANQGSEA. The junction had 10 bases not matched to a gene; V was cut back by 5 bases and J by 10 bases. There are 13 residues in the CDR3. The CDR3 reads CSVIGQGRDEQFF. CDR3 DNA: TGCAGCGTTATCGGACAGGGCCGTGACGAGCAGTTCTTC.